The 7 T cell receptor beta chains below all came from one sample that was sequenced in a study of shared clonotypes between healthy human individuals. Naive CD8 cells, CD45RO-negative and positively selected for CCR7, excluded terminally differentiated effector memory CD45RA+ cells. TCRdb's copy holds only in-frame clones and misses some; the assay was immunoSEQ multiplex PCR. Of about 2 million clones listed, about 95% are singletons. The sample was naive CD8+ T cells sorted from blood. These receptors originate from a man aged 18 to 29 in good health.

The chain couples TRBV27 to TRBJ2-1, with D possibly called TRBD1 or TRBD2 (5 bases each). Between the trimmed V and J ends, which lost 4 bases and 0 bases, there was a span of 10 bases. Germline V lookup: CDR1 MNHEY, CDR2 SMNVEV (reference sequence). The CDR3 has 15 residues. This chain's CDR3 is CASSSPGTSYNEQFF. The CDR3 region has the DNA TGTGCCAGCAGTTCGCCCGGGACCTCCTACAATGAGCAGTTCTTC.

The gene calls are TRBV6-1 and TRBJ1-2; a possible D gene is TRBD1 (6 bases). V was clipped by 8 bases and J by 4 bases, with 14 bases between them. This CDR3 has 13 amino acids. Per germline, CDR1 MNHNS and CDR2 SASEGT. CDR3 residues: CASRTDSRYGYTF. CDR3 coding DNA: TGTGCCAGCCGAACGGACAGTCGCTATGGCTACACCTTC.

The chain is built from TRBV5-1 and TRBJ2-7; 10 bases agree with TRBD1. The CDR3 is 13 amino acids. Germline assignment: CDR1 SGHRS and CDR2 YFSETQ. V was clipped by 3 bases and J by 6 bases; unmatched bases: 3. As DNA, the CDR3 is TGCGCCAGCAGCTCCTGGACAGGGGGCGAGCAGTACTTC. It codes for CASSSWTGGEQYF. Variable domain in full (rest from reference TRBV5-1 and TRBJ2-7): KAGVTQTPRYLIKTRGQQVTLSCSPISGHRSVSWYQQTPGQGLQFLFEYFSETQRNKGNFPGRFSGRQFSNSRSEMNVSTLELGDSALYLCASSSWTGGEQYFGPGTRLTVT.

The gene calls are TRBV9 and TRBJ2-3, with D possibly TRBD2 on 5 matching bases. V shed 1 base and J shed 0 bases, with 9 bases lying between them. The CDR3 runs 15 residues. The germline CDR1 and CDR2 sequences are SGDLS and YYNGEE. The CDR3 DNA follows: TGTGCCAGCAGCGTATCAGCGGCTAGCACAGATACGCAGTATTTT. Its translation: CASSVSAASTDTQYF.

The chain employs TRBV19 and TRBJ2-2; D ambiguous. This CDR3 comprises 11 residues. Germline-derived CDR1 and CDR2 are LNHDA and SQIVND (reference sequence). The ends were cut back, 3 bases at V and 5 bases at J, with 1 base in the middle. The CDR3 DNA reads TGTGCCAGTAGTATGACCGGGGAGCTGTTTTTT. It is translated as CASSMTGELFF.

This chain links TRBV30 with TRBJ1-2; weak D call: TRBD1 (6 bases). Per germline, CDR1 GTSNPN and CDR2 SVGIG (reference sequence). The CDR3 is 13 amino acids. V shed 0 bases and J shed 4 bases, with 9 bases lying between them. CDR3 loop: CAWSVGQIYGYTF. CDR3 DNA: TGTGCCTGGAGTGTGGGACAAATCTATGGCTACACCTTC.

This clone was observed a single time. The rearrangement links TRBV6-1 to TRBJ1-5; maybe TRBD1 (6 bases). The germline CDR1 and CDR2 sequences are MNHNS and SASEGT. The V end was cut by 4 bases, the J end by 2 bases, with 12 bases between. The CDR3 contains 15 residues. CDR3 nucleotide sequence: TGTGCCAGCAGTGGTGGGGGCGCGGGCAATCAGCCCCAGCATTTT. Translation: CASSGGGAGNQPQHF.